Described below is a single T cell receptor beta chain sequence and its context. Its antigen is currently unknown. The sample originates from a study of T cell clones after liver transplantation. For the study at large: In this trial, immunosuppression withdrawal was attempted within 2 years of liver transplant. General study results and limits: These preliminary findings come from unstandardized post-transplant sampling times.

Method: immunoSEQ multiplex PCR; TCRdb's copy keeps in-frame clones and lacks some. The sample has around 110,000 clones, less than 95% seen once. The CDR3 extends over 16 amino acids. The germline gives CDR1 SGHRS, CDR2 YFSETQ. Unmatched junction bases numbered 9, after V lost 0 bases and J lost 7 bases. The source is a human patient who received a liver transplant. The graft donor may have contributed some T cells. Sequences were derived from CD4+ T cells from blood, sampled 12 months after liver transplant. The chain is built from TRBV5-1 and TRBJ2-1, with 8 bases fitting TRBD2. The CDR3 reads CASSLVASGRLNEQFF. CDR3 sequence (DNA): TGCGCCAGCAGCTTGGTGGCTAGCGGGCGCCTAAATGAGCAGTTCTTC.